What follows is one T cell receptor (beta chain) and its context. Germline V gene sequence: CDR1 SNHLY, CDR2 FYNNEI. The V end lost 2 bases, the J end lost 7 bases, and 21 bases lay between the germline ends. This CDR3 region has 17 residues. This sample was taken from a study of glioma-infiltrating T cells after dendritic cell vaccination. Study as a whole: Patients had newly diagnosed or recurrent glioblastoma and received dendritic cell vaccines. Autologous tumor lysate-pulsed dendritic cell vaccination was given between the early 2000s and the early 2010s. At biweekly intervals, patients got three intradermal dendritic cell vaccine injections.

Sequencing was performed with immunoSEQ multiplex PCR; in TCRdb, only in-frame clones are kept and a portion is missing. Here the sample spans roughly 100,000 clones, around 91% being singletons. Time point noted: after dendritic cell vaccination, including at tumor progression/relapse. Only patients with spare fresh-frozen tumor and over two years of follow-up were included. This chain uses TRBV2 with TRBJ1-5, with a weak D call TRBD1 (5 bases). The starting material was blood, obtained after dendritic cell vaccination. This sequence was found in a human donor with glioblastoma. CDR3 coding DNA: TGTGCCAGCAGTGAAACCCAGACAGCTCTCAGCGGGCAGCCCCAGCATTTT. This translates into CASSETQTALSGQPQHF. Complete variable domain (other parts from reference TRBV2 and TRBJ1-5): EPEVTQTPSHQVTQMGQEVILRCVPISNHLYFYWYRQILGQKVEFLVSFYNNEISEKSEIFDDQFSVERPDGSNFTLKIRSTKLEDSAMYFCASSETQTALSGQPQHFGDGTRLSIL.